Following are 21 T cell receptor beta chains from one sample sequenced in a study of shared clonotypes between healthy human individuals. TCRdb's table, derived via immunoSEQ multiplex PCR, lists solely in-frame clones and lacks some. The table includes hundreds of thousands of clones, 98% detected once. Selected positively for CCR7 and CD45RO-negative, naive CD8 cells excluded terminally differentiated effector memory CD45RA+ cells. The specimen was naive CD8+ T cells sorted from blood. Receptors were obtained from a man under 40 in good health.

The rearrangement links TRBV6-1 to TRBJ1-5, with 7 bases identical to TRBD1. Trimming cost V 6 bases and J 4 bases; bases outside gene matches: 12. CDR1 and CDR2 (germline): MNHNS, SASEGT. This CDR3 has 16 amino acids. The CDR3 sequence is CASSERTGAINQPQHF. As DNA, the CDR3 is TGTGCCAGCAGCGAAAGGACAGGAGCCATTAATCAGCCCCAGCATTTT.

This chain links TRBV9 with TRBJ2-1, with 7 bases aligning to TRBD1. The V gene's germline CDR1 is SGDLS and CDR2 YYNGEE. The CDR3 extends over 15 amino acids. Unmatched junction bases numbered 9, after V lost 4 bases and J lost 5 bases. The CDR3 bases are TGTGCCAGCAGCCTCTGGACAGGCTATAACAATGAGCAGTTCTTC. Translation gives CASSLWTGYNNEQFF.

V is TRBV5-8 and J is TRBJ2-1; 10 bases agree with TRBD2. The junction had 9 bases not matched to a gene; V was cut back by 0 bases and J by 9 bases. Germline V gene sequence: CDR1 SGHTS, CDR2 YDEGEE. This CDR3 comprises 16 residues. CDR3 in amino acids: CASSLGLAGAESEQFF. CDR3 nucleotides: TGTGCCAGCAGCTTGGGGCTAGCGGGAGCTGAGAGTGAGCAGTTCTTC.

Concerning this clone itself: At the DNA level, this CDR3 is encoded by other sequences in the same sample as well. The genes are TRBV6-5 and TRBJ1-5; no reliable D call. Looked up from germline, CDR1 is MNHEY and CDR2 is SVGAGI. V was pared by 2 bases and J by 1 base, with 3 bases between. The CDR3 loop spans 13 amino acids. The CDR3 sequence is CASSYGSNQPQHF. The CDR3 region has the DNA TGTGCCAGCAGTTACGGCAGCAATCAGCCCCAGCATTTT.

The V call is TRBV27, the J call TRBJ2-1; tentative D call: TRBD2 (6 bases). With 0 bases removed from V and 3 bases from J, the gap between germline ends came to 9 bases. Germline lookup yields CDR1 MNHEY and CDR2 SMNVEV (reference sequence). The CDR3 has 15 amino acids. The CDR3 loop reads CASSLSGSGYNEQFF. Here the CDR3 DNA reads TGTGCCAGCAGTTTATCGGGTAGCGGCTACAATGAGCAGTTCTTC.

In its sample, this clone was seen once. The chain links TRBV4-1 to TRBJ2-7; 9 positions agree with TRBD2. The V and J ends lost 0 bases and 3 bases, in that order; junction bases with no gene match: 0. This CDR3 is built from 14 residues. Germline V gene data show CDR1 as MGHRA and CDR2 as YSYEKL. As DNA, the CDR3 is TGCGCCAGCAGCCAAGAGACTAGCGGCTACGAGCAGTACTTC. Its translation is CASSQETSGYEQYF.

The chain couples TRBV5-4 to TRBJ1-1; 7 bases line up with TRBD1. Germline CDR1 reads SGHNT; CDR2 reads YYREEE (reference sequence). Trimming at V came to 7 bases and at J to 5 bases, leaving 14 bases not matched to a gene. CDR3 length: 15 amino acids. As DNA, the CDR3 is TGTGCCAGCGGATTGACAGGGAATGTCGAAACTGAAGCTTTCTTT. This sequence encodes CASGLTGNVETEAFF.

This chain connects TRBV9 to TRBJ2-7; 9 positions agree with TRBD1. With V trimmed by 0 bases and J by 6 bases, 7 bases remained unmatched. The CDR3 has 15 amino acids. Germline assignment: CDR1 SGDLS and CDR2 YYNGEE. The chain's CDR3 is CASSVDRGQGGEQYF. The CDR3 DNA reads TGTGCCAGCAGCGTAGACAGGGGGCAGGGCGGCGAGCAGTACTTC.

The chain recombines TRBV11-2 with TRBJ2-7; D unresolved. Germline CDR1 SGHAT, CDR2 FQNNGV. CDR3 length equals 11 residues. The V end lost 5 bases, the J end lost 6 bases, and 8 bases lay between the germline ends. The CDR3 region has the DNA TGTGCCAGCAGCCTACCGGCCGAGCAGTACTTC. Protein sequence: CASSLPAEQYF.

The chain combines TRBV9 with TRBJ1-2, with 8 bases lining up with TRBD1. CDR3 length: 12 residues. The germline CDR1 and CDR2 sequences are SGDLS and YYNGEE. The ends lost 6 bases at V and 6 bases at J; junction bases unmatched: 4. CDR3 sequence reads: CASKDRVHGYTF. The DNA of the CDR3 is TGTGCCAGCAAGGACAGGGTCCATGGCTACACCTTC.

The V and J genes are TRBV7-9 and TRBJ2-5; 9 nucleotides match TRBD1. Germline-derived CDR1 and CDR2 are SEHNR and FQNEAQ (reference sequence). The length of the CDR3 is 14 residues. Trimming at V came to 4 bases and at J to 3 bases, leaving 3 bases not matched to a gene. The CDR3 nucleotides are TGTGCCAGCAGCTATGGGACAGGGAAAGAGACCCAGTACTTC. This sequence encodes CASSYGTGKETQYF. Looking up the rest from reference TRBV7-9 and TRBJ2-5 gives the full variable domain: DTGVSQNPRHKITKRGQNVTFRCDPISEHNRLYWYRQTLGQGPEFLTYFQNEAQLEKSRLLSDRFSAERPKGSFSTLEIQRTEQGDSAMYLCASSYGTGKETQYFGPGTRLLVL.

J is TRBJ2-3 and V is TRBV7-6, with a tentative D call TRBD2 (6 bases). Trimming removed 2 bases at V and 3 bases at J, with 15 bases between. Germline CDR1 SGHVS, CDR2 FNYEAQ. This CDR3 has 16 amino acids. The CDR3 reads CASSLPAGMVTDTQYF. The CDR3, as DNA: TGTGCCAGCAGCTTACCCGCGGGAATGGTTACAGATACGCAGTATTTT. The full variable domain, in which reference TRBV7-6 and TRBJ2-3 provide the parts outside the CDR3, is GAGVSQSPRYKVTKRGQDVALRCDPISGHVSLYWYRQALGQGPEFLTYFNYEAQQDKSGLPNDRFSAERPEGSISTLTIQRTEQRDSAMYRCASSLPAGMVTDTQYFGPGTRLTVL.

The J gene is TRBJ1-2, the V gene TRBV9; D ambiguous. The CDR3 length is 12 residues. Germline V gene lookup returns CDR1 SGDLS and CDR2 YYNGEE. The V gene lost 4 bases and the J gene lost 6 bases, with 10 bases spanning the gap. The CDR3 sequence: CASSTRAHGYTF. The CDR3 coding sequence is TGTGCCAGCAGCACGAGGGCCCATGGCTACACCTTC.

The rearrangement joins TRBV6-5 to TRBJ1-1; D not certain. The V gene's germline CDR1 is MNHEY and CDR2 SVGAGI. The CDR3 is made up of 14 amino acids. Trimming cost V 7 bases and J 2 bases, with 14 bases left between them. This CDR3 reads CASTLNGKNTEAFF. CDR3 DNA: TGTGCCAGCACCCTCAATGGGAAAAACACTGAAGCTTTCTTT.

CDR3 in amino acids: CASSMTGLTGELFF. In DNA form, the CDR3 reads TGTGCCAGCAGCATGACAGGGTTAACCGGGGAGCTGTTTTTT. The V gene is TRBV9, the J gene TRBJ2-2, with 7 bases fitting TRBD1. Trimming cost V 4 bases and J 5 bases; bases outside gene matches: 5. CDR1 SGDLS and CDR2 YYNGEE come from the germline V gene. The CDR3 sequence is 14 residues long.

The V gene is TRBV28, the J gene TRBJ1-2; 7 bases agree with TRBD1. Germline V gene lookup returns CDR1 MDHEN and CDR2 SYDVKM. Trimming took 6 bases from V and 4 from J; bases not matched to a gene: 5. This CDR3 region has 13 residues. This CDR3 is CASSPGGPYGYTF. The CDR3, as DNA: TGTGCCAGCAGCCCAGGGGGGCCCTATGGCTACACCTTC.

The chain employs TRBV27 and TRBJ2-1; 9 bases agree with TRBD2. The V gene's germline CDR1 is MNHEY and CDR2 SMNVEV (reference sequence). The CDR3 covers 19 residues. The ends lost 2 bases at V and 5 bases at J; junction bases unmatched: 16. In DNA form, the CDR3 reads TGTGCCAGCAGTTTAGGGGACGGAATTAGCGGGAGCAACCACAATGAGCAGTTCTTC. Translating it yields CASSLGDGISGSNHNEQFF.

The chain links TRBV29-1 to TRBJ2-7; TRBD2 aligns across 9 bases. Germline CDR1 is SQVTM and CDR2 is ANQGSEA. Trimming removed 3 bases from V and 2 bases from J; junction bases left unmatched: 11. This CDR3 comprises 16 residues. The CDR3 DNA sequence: TGCAGCGTTGATGGCCTAGCGGGAATTGGTACCTACGAGCAGTACTTC. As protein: CSVDGLAGIGTYEQYF.

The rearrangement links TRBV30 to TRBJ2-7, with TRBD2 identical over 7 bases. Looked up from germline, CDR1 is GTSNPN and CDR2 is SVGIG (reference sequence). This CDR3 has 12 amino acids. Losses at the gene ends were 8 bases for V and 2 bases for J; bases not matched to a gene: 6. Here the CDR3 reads CALGGGAYEQYF. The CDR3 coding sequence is TGTGCCCTTGGGGGAGGGGCCTACGAGCAGTACTTC.

The DNA for the CDR3 is TGCAGCTCCCGGTCGGGGGAAATGGGGTACACTGAAGCTTTCTTT. Translating gives CSSRSGEMGYTEAFF. J is TRBJ1-1 and V is TRBV29-1, with TRBD1 as a possible D gene (5 bases). In germline, CDR1 is SQVTM, CDR2 ANQGSEA. This CDR3 spans 15 amino acids. Trimming removed 8 bases from V and 3 bases from J, with 22 bases in between.

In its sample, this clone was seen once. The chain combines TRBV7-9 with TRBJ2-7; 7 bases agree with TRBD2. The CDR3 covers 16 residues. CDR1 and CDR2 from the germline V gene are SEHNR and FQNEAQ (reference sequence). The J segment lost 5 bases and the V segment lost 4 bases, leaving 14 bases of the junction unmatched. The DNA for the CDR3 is TGTGCCAGCAGCTCCCCGCTCCCCGGGAGGTCCGACGAGCAGTACTTC. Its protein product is CASSSPLPGRSDEQYF. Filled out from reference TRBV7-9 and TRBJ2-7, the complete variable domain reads DTGVSQNPRHKITKRGQNVTFRCDPISEHNRLYWYRQTLGQGPEFLTYFQNEAQLEKSRLLSDRFSAERPKGSFSTLEIQRTEQGDSAMYLCASSSPLPGRSDEQYFGPGTRLTVT.